What follows are 30 T cell receptor beta chains derived from one specimen sequenced in a study of memory CD4+ T cells and cytomegalovirus serostatus. Sequencing used immunoSEQ multiplex PCR; TCRdb keeps in-frame clones, though not all of them. The sample includes tens of thousands of clones, 70% to 85% of them seen just once. The sort gate was single viable CD3+CD4+CD8-CD45RO+ cells for memory CD4+ T cells. The sample was memory CD4+ T cells from blood. The receptors stem from an adult in good health and CMV-seronegative.

The V and J genes are TRBV6-1 and TRBJ2-5, with a possible D match to TRBD1 (5 bases). This CDR3 region has 13 residues. Deletions cut 6 bases from V and 4 bases from J, with 12 bases between. From germline, CDR1 is MNHNS and CDR2 SASEGT. The CDR3 region has the DNA TGTGCCAGCAGCGCTGGGGCTCGAGAGACCCAGTACTTC. It specifies CASSAGARETQYF.

The sample holds a few counts of this clone. J is TRBJ1-2 and V is TRBV18; 8 bases map to TRBD1. J gave up 5 bases and V 5 bases, and 7 bases lay outside the gene matches. CDR3 length equals 14 residues. Germline assignment: CDR1 KGHSH and CDR2 LQKENI. CDR3 bases: TGTGCCAGCTCAGGACAGGGACCTATTTATGGCTACACCTTC. Protein product: CASSGQGPIYGYTF.

V usage is TRBV19 and J usage is TRBJ1-4; D not resolved. Trimming took off 2 bases at V and 2 bases at J, with 12 bases between the two ends. CDR3 length equals 16 residues. Per the germline V gene, CDR1 is LNHDA and CDR2 is SQIVND (reference sequence). This chain's CDR3 is CASSIYSKATNEKLFF. In DNA, the CDR3 is TGTGCCAGTAGTATATACAGTAAGGCGACTAATGAAAAACTGTTTTTT.

The chain has TRBV4-1 and TRBJ2-1; TRBD2 might be the D (5 bases). Germline-derived CDR1 and CDR2 are MGHRA and YSYEKL. The CDR3 is made up of 11 amino acids. V gave up 7 bases and J gave up 9 bases, with 10 bases separating them. This CDR3 reads CASTLAGEQFF. The CDR3 DNA is TGCGCCAGCACCCTAGCAGGTGAGCAGTTCTTC.

This sequence joins TRBV28 and TRBJ1-1; a weak D match, TRBD1 (6 bases). Trimming pared 2 bases from V and 9 bases from J, leaving 10 bases between. The V gene's germline CDR1 is MDHEN and CDR2 SYDVKM. This CDR3 comprises 12 residues. The CDR3 DNA reads TGTGCCAGCAGTTTACAAGGGGGGAAAGCTTTCTTT. This translates into CASSLQGGKAFF.

The J gene is TRBJ1-2, the V gene TRBV6-1, with TRBD1 matching over 9 bases. J lost 7 bases, V lost 6 bases, and 9 bases had no gene match. This CDR3 is built from 14 residues. Per the germline V gene, CDR1 is MNHNS and CDR2 is SASEGT. CDR3 sequence: CASSAGDREGGYTF. CDR3 nucleotide sequence: TGTGCCAGCAGCGCCGGGGACAGGGAGGGTGGCTACACCTTC.

The V call is TRBV11-2, the J call TRBJ2-5; 10 bases are a match to TRBD2. Germline CDR1 SGHAT, CDR2 FQNNGV. The CDR3 has 17 amino acids. The V segment lost 1 base and the J segment 1 base; nucleotides outside the gene matches: 6. In DNA, the CDR3 is TGTGCCAGCAGCTTAGGGCCTAGCGGGGGACTCCAAGAGACCCAGTACTTC. This sequence encodes CASSLGPSGGLQETQYF.

The chain has TRBV5-1 and TRBJ1-2; D is unclear. In germline, CDR1 is SGHRS, CDR2 YFSETQ. This CDR3 comprises 15 residues. V shed 0 bases and J shed 4 bases, with 13 bases lying between them. The CDR3 here is CASSLEATLAYGYTF. CDR3 bases: TGCGCCAGCAGCTTGGAAGCTACCCTGGCCTATGGCTACACCTTC.

This rearrangement joins TRBV11-3 to TRBJ2-7; D perhaps matches TRBD1 (6 bases). V dropped 5 bases and J dropped 2 bases, with 10 bases sitting between them. Germline CDR1 and CDR2: SGHNT and YENEEA. The CDR3 has 13 residues. CDR3 in amino acids: CASSQDRTYEQYF. The DNA for the CDR3 is TGTGCCAGCAGCCAAGACAGGACCTACGAGCAGTACTTC.

CDR3 region: CASSLSGARDEQYF. CDR3 nucleotide sequence: TGCGCCAGCAGCTTGTCGGGGGCTCGGGACGAGCAGTACTTC. This sequence joins TRBV5-1 and TRBJ2-7, with D perhaps being TRBD1 or TRBD2 (6 bases each). Germline V gene lookup returns CDR1 SGHRS and CDR2 YFSETQ. CDR3 length equals 14 residues. V dropped 1 base and J dropped 5 bases, with 13 bases sitting between them.

This clone was counted between two and nine times. DNA of the CDR3: TGTGCCAGCAGTGAAGGAGGCAGGGCCTACAATGAGCAGTTCTTC. Amino acids: CASSEGGRAYNEQFF. V is TRBV6-1 and J is TRBJ2-1, with D perhaps TRBD1 (5 bases). Germline-derived CDR1 and CDR2 are MNHNS and SASEGT. The CDR3 totals 15 residues. Between the trimmed V and J ends, which lost 1 base and 2 bases, there was a span of 9 bases.

The V call is TRBV5-1, the J call TRBJ1-1; a possible D gene is TRBD1 (6 bases). Germline V lookup: CDR1 SGHRS, CDR2 YFSETQ. V lost 4 bases and J 4 bases, leaving 14 bases between the germline ends. CDR3 length equals 14 residues. CDR3 region: CASSVQGETTEAFF. The CDR3 coding sequence is TGCGCCAGCAGCGTACAGGGCGAGACCACTGAAGCTTTCTTT.

The chain carries TRBV19 and TRBJ1-1; tentative D call: TRBD1 (5 bases). Germline V gene sequence: CDR1 LNHDA, CDR2 SQIVND (reference sequence). V dropped 8 bases and J dropped 4 bases, with 14 bases sitting between them. The CDR3 spans 13 residues. The DNA of the CDR3 is TGTGCCAGTTCGTGGGGCTTGGTCACTGAAGCTTTCTTT. Translating gives CASSWGLVTEAFF. The entire variable domain, with the rest obtained from reference TRBV19 and TRBJ1-1, is as follows: DGGITQSPKYLFRKEGQNVTLSCEQNLNHDAMYWYRQDPGQGLRLIYYSQIVNDFQKGDIAEGYSVSREKKESFPLTVTSAQKNPTAFYLCASSWGLVTEAFFGQGTRLTVV.

This chain connects TRBV7-2 to TRBJ1-2; the D is unclear. V lost 5 bases, J lost 3 bases, and 10 bases lay in between. CDR1 SGHTA and CDR2 FQGNSA come from the germline V gene. This CDR3 is 13 amino acids long. In DNA form, the CDR3 reads TGTGCCAGCAGCCCCCCACGCTACTATGGCTACACCTTC. Protein sequence: CASSPPRYYGYTF.

The chain employs TRBV7-2 and TRBJ2-7, with 7 nucleotides matching TRBD1. V dropped 5 bases and J dropped 3; count of bases not matched to a gene: 7. CDR1 and CDR2 (germline): SGHTA, FQGNSA. The CDR3 length is 14 residues. The CDR3 coding sequence is TGTGCCAGCAGCCCTCCAACAGGGGTCTACGAGCAGTACTTC. It is translated as CASSPPTGVYEQYF.

V is TRBV7-2 and J is TRBJ2-3; no firm D call. Between the trimmed V and J ends, which lost 0 bases and 5 bases, there was a span of 6 bases. CDR1 SGHTA and CDR2 FQGNSA come from the germline V gene. This CDR3 is 13 amino acids long. CDR3 DNA: TGTGCCAGCAGCTTAGCGCGTTTAGATACGCAGTATTTT. This codes for CASSLARLDTQYF.

This clone appeared a few times. The V call is TRBV29-1, the J call TRBJ1-1; 9 bases align to TRBD1. The CDR3 runs 15 residues. Unmatched junction bases numbered 14, after V lost 7 bases and J lost 5 bases. The germline CDR1 and CDR2 sequences are SQVTM and ANQGSEA. CDR3 sequence (DNA): TGCAGCGCTGTCCCGGGACAGGGACTGAGGACTGAAGCTTTCTTT. It codes for CSAVPGQGLRTEAFF.

The CDR3 DNA sequence: TGCGCCAGCAGGGAGACTAGCGGGCCTTACAATGAGCAGTTCTTC. As protein: CASRETSGPYNEQFF. The chain couples TRBV10-2 to TRBJ2-1, with TRBD2 matching 10 bases. With V trimmed by 6 bases and J by 4 bases, 6 bases remained unmatched. This CDR3 comprises 15 residues. Per the germline V gene, CDR1 is WSHSY and CDR2 is SAAADI.

The rearrangement joins TRBV7-9 to TRBJ1-2; TRBD1 might be the D (5 bases). The V end was cut by 5 bases, the J end by 8 bases, with 15 bases between. Germline V gene lookup returns CDR1 SEHNR and CDR2 FQNEAQ (reference sequence). The CDR3 consists of 13 residues. Here the CDR3 DNA reads TGTGCCAGCAGCGTCGGGACGCTCAGAGGCTACACCTTC. Amino acid sequence: CASSVGTLRGYTF.

V and J are TRBV28 and TRBJ2-2; D uncertain. V gave up 4 bases and J gave up 1 base, with 10 bases separating them. Germline V lookup: CDR1 MDHEN, CDR2 SYDVKM. The CDR3 length is 15 residues. The CDR3 nucleotides are TGTGCCAGCAGTTCGACCAATTTGAACACCGGGGAGCTGTTTTTT. This sequence encodes CASSSTNLNTGELFF.

This clone was seen more than once but under ten times. The gene calls are TRBV5-1 and TRBJ2-2; 7 bases align to TRBD2. The J segment lost 4 bases and the V segment lost 5 bases, leaving 5 bases of the junction unmatched. CDR3 length: 14 residues. Looked up from germline, CDR1 is SGHRS and CDR2 is YFSETQ. The CDR3 region is CASSRAGLTGELFF. In DNA, the CDR3 is TGCGCCAGCAGTAGAGCGGGACTCACCGGGGAGCTGTTTTTT.

The rearrangement uses TRBV6-5 and TRBJ2-3; no firm D call. Germline loops: CDR1 MNHEY, CDR2 SVGAGI. CDR3 length: 13 residues. Trimming stripped 2 bases from V and 4 bases from J, with 7 bases between. The CDR3 region is CASSYPGADTQYF. The DNA of the CDR3 is TGTGCCAGCAGTTACCCTGGGGCAGATACGCAGTATTTT.

The chain employs TRBV5-6 and TRBJ2-1; D not resolved. The CDR3 is 13 amino acids. The V gene lost 5 bases and the J gene lost 6 bases, with 12 bases spanning the gap. Germline CDR1 is SGHDT and CDR2 is YYEEEE. The CDR3 is CASSKDGPNEQFF. For the CDR3, the DNA is TGTGCCAGCAGTAAGGACGGTCCCAATGAGCAGTTCTTC.

This clone was counted a single time. The V call is TRBV2, the J call TRBJ2-3; maybe TRBD1 (5 bases). There are 13 residues in the CDR3. The ends were cut back, 8 bases at V and 3 bases at J, with 12 bases in the middle. CDR1 and CDR2 (germline): SNHLY, FYNNEI. The CDR3 here is CASAMGLTDTQYF. In nucleotides, the CDR3 is TGTGCCAGCGCAATGGGGCTGACAGATACGCAGTATTTT. The full variable domain, rest sourced from reference TRBV2 and TRBJ2-3, is EPEVTQTPSHQVTQMGQEVILRCVPISNHLYFYWYRQILGQKVEFLVSFYNNEISEKSEIFDDQFSVERPDGSNFTLKIRSTKLEDSAMYFCASAMGLTDTQYFGPGTRLTVL.

The chain is built from TRBV28 and TRBJ1-2; no clear D. Germline CDR1 is MDHEN and CDR2 is SYDVKM. The V and J ends lost 1 base and 4 bases respectively, with 7 bases between them. CDR3 size: 13 residues. Here the CDR3 DNA reads TGTGCCAGCAGTTTATTCCCCAGCTATGGCTACACCTTC. This encodes CASSLFPSYGYTF.

The rearrangement uses TRBV9 and TRBJ2-7; D perhaps matches TRBD1 (6 bases). The CDR3 totals 13 residues. The germline gives CDR1 SGDLS, CDR2 YYNGEE. Between the trimmed V and J ends, which lost 0 bases and 7 bases, there was a span of 11 bases. The CDR3 coding sequence is TGTGCCAGCAGCGTAGGGGGGCCCGGGGAGCAGTACTTC. Translation gives CASSVGGPGEQYF.

V gene TRBV5-8 combines with J gene TRBJ2-3; 9 positions agree with TRBD1. Germline V gene sequence: CDR1 SGHTS, CDR2 YDEGEE. V gave up 2 bases and J gave up 6 bases; unmatched junction bases: 4. This CDR3 contains 14 residues. The CDR3: CASSFGQGWDTQYF. In DNA, the CDR3 is TGTGCCAGCAGCTTCGGACAGGGGTGGGATACGCAGTATTTT.

This clone came up once. The chain recombines TRBV6-1 with TRBJ1-2; tentative D call: TRBD1 (6 bases). Trimming pared 8 bases from V and 4 bases from J, leaving 14 bases between. This CDR3 has 13 amino acids. CDR1 and CDR2 (germline): MNHNS, SASEGT. The CDR3 reads CASAEGGGYGYTF. DNA of the CDR3: TGTGCCAGCGCTGAGGGGGGAGGCTATGGCTACACCTTC.

The rearrangement links TRBV19 to TRBJ2-3; perhaps TRBD2 as D (5 bases). The CDR3 length is 15 residues. V lost 6 bases and J lost 4, with 17 bases in between. Germline CDR1 reads LNHDA; CDR2 reads SQIVND (reference sequence). CDR3 in DNA: TGTGCCAGTAGGTCCCCCGGGGAATGGTCAGATACGCAGTATTTT. Translated: CASRSPGEWSDTQYF.

The rearrangement links TRBV5-1 to TRBJ2-1, with D maybe TRBD2 (5 bases). The CDR3 has 14 amino acids. CDR1 and CDR2 from the germline V gene are SGHRS and YFSETQ. V lost 4 bases and J 7 bases, leaving 15 bases between the germline ends. The CDR3 loop reads CASSPPLAGNEQFF. CDR3 nucleotide sequence: TGCGCCAGCAGCCCACCGCTAGCTGGGAATGAGCAGTTCTTC.